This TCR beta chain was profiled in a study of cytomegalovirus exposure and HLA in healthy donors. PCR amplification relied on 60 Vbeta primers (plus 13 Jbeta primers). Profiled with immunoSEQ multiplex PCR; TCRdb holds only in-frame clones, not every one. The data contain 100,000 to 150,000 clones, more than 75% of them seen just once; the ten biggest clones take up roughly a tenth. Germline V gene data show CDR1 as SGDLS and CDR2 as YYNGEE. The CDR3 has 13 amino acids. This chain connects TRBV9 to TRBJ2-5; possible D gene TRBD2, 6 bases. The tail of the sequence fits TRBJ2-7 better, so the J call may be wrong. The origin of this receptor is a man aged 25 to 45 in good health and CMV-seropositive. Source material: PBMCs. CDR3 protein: CASSITRGGEQYF. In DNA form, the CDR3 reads TGTGCCAGCAGCATTACCCGGGGAGGCGAGCAGTACTTC.